By sample share, the clone carrying this TCR beta chain is medium-sized. The antigen is unknown. This record belongs to a study of shared clonotypes between healthy human individuals. Background on the study: CD8 memory received one plate per donor, CD8 naive two, CD4 memory three and CD4 naive three. General observations from the study: Of the naive CD4 clonotypes, approximately 5% were shared across a few donors.

The CDR3 consists of 15 residues. Germline lookup yields CDR1 SGHRS and CDR2 YFSETQ. The V gene lost 4 bases and the J gene lost 0 bases, with 11 bases spanning the gap. Sequencing was performed with immunoSEQ multiplex PCR; in TCRdb, only in-frame clones are kept and a portion is missing. In the table there are around 1.6 million clones, 98% of which are singletons. This receptor was obtained from a young man in good health. The chain carries TRBV5-1 and TRBJ2-1, with a tentative D call TRBD2 (6 bases). The sample comprised naive CD4+ T cells sorted from blood. Subset: CD45RA+ positively selected. In nucleotides, the CDR3 is TGCGCCAGCAGCGTAGCGGAGAGCTCCTACAATGAGCAGTTCTTC. It is translated as CASSVAESSYNEQFF.